These 27 T cell receptor beta chains originate from one sample sequenced in a study of Graves' ophthalmopathy and Graves' hyperthyroidism. Beta-chain TCR CDR3 regions were amplified from RNA transcripts. A first-round RT-PCR used HTBI primers, followed by a second-round multiplex PCR. TCRdb re-analysed the multiplex PCR reads in MiXCR, keeping a single row per CDR3 protein. The repertoire includes hundreds of thousands of distinct CDR3 sequences, roughly 20% of them detected once, and roughly 6.9% sits in the top ten. The material sequenced was peripheral blood. The origin of the receptors is a woman younger than 30 with stable Graves' hyperthyroidism. Some clones in this sample may be carry-over from other donors' samples.

This clonotype was seen ten or more times. The chain is built from TRBV11-2 and TRBJ2-4, with TRBD2 matching 10 bases. Germline V gives CDR1 SGHAT, CDR2 FQNNGV. The CDR3 sequence is 19 residues long. V lost 5 bases to trimming and J lost 0 bases; unmatched junction nucleotides: 13. This chain's CDR3 is CASSLLGLASPLAKNIQYF. CDR3 sequence (DNA): TGTGCCAGCAGCCTTTTGGGACTAGCGAGTCCTCTAGCCAAAAACATTCAGTACTTC. The full variable domain, in which reference TRBV11-2 and TRBJ2-4 provide the parts outside the CDR3, is EAGVAQSPRYKIIEKRQSVAFWCNPISGHATLYWYQQILGQGPKLLIQFQNNGVVDDSQLPKDRFSAERLKGVDSTLKIQPAKLEDSAVYLCASSLLGLASPLAKNIQYFGAGTRLSVL.

A few counts support this clonotype. The genes are TRBV5-1 and TRBJ1-5, with D uncertain. The CDR3 extends over 13 amino acids. With 4 bases removed from V and 11 bases from J, the gap between germline ends came to 16 bases. Germline V gene lookup returns CDR1 SGHRS and CDR2 YFSETQ. In DNA form, the CDR3 reads TGCGCCAGCAGCCCGGAGGGCCGGGAAGCCCAGCATTTT. Its translation is CASSPEGREAQHF.

This clonotype showed up just a few times. The CDR3 sequence is CASSPEDNSNQPQHF. As DNA, the CDR3 is TGTGCCAGCTCACCTGAAGATAATAGCAATCAGCCCCAGCATTTT. This chain uses TRBV18 with TRBJ1-5; D ambiguous. Trimming shortened V by 3 bases and J by 0 bases, and 9 bases separated the two germline ends. The germline CDR1 and CDR2 sequences are KGHSH and LQKENI. The CDR3 has 15 residues.

The chain recombines TRBV11-1 with TRBJ2-7, with no clear D. CDR1 and CDR2 (germline): SGHAT, FQDESV (reference sequence). The CDR3 extends over 13 amino acids. V lost 5 bases and J 3 bases, leaving 11 bases between the germline ends. The CDR3 sequence is CASSLSWDYEQYF. The CDR3 region has the DNA TGTGCCAGCAGCCTCTCGTGGGACTACGAGCAGTACTTC.

At least ten counts were recorded for this clonotype. CDR3 loop: CASSPLAETQYF. For the CDR3, the DNA is TGTGCCAGCTCACCACTCGCGGAGACCCAGTACTTC. The J gene is TRBJ2-5, the V gene TRBV18, with D unresolved. Trimming pared 1 base from V and 5 bases from J, leaving 5 bases between. Germline V CDR1 and CDR2: KGHSH, LQKENI. This CDR3 spans 12 amino acids.

The chain combines TRBV9 with TRBJ1-2, with D perhaps matching TRBD1 (5 bases). Germline CDR1 SGDLS, CDR2 YYNGEE. This CDR3 is 16 amino acids long. Trimming took 1 base from V and 2 from J, leaving 15 bases between them. The CDR3 nucleotides are TGTGCCAGCAGCGTACACCTTGAGGGGCAGAACTATGGCTACACCTTC. Translating it yields CASSVHLEGQNYGYTF.

This clonotype was seen more than once but under ten times. V gene TRBV6-1 combines with J gene TRBJ1-2; D not certain. V lost 7 bases and J lost 7, with 16 bases in between. The CDR3 loop spans 13 amino acids. Looked up from germline, CDR1 is MNHNS and CDR2 is SASEGT. In DNA form, the CDR3 reads TGTGCCAGCATCCTCGTTTGGTCGCTTGGCTACACCTTC. It is translated as CASILVWSLGYTF.

The table lists this clonotype with a few counts. This chain connects TRBV11-1 to TRBJ1-1; D ambiguous. The CDR3 totals 16 residues. Germline V gene sequence: CDR1 SGHAT, CDR2 FQDESV (reference sequence). The germline V and J ends were trimmed by 2 bases and 0 bases, with 13 bases remaining between them. CDR3 sequence reads: CASSLFGPSVNTEAFF. In DNA, the CDR3 is TGTGCCAGCAGCTTATTCGGTCCTTCAGTGAACACTGAAGCTTTCTTT.

The sample holds many counts of this clonotype. The gene calls are TRBV30 and TRBJ1-1; no reliable D call. In germline, CDR1 is GTSNPN, CDR2 SVGIG (reference sequence). This CDR3 has 13 amino acids. V lost 0 bases and J 3 bases, leaving 8 bases between the germline ends. The CDR3 coding sequence is TGTGCCTGGAGTGTAGGAGAGTACACTGAAGCTTTCTTT. Amino acids: CAWSVGEYTEAFF.

This rearrangement joins TRBV2 to TRBJ2-7; a weak D match, TRBD1 (5 bases). Trimming left V 3 bases short and J 3 bases short, with 12 bases between. The CDR3 has 14 amino acids. Germline loops: CDR1 SNHLY, CDR2 FYNNEI. Here the CDR3 reads CASSDGTGFYEQYF. The CDR3 coding sequence is TGTGCCAGCAGTGATGGCACAGGATTCTACGAGCAGTACTTC.

This chain uses TRBV6-1 with TRBJ1-2; 7 nucleotides line up with TRBD1. Germline lookup yields CDR1 MNHNS and CDR2 SASEGT. With 6 bases clipped from V and 5 bases from J, the junction kept 12 bases outside the gene matches. CDR3 length equals 15 residues. Written as DNA, the CDR3 is TGTGCCAGCAGACCTCCCGGGACAGCTATTTATGGCTACACCTTC. It is translated as CASRPPGTAIYGYTF.

The chain employs TRBV15 and TRBJ2-2; 9 bases fit TRBD1. In germline, CDR1 is LNHNV, CDR2 YYDKDF (reference sequence). The CDR3 is 16 amino acids. Trimming cost V 1 base and J 3 bases; bases outside gene matches: 3. The CDR3 bases are TGTGCCACCAGCAGAGTGACAGGGGGTGACACCGGGGAGCTGTTTTTT. This sequence encodes CATSRVTGGDTGELFF.

This clonotype was detected ten times or more. This rearrangement joins TRBV5-1 to TRBJ2-7; no firm D call. The germline V gene has CDR1 SGHRS and CDR2 YFSETQ. V was trimmed by 0 bases and J by 4 bases, leaving 8 bases between them. The CDR3 runs 13 residues. The CDR3 loop is CASSLEQLYEQYF. For the CDR3, the DNA is TGCGCCAGCAGCTTGGAACAGTTATACGAGCAGTACTTC.

This clonotype has at least ten counts. The chain employs TRBV7-3 and TRBJ1-2; 11 bases are shared with TRBD1. Germline trimming cut 4 bases from V and 4 bases from J; bases unmatched to any gene: 2. This CDR3 has 14 amino acids. Germline CDR1 SGHTA, CDR2 FQGTGA. This CDR3 reads CASSSGTGGYGYTF. In DNA, the CDR3 is TGTGCCAGCAGCTCCGGGACAGGGGGCTATGGCTACACCTTC. Full variable domain (missing parts from reference TRBV7-3 and TRBJ1-2): GAGVSQTPSNKVTEKGKYVELRCDPISGHTALYWYRQSLGQGPEFLIYFQGTGAADDSGLPNDRFFAVRPEGSVSTLKIQRTERGDSAVYLCASSSGTGGYGYTFGSGTRLTVV.

As to this clonotype: A much larger clone is a single base away; this may be a read error. The chain is built from TRBV12-3 or TRBV12-4 and TRBJ1-2, with D unclear. This CDR3 spans 13 amino acids. Trimming pared 5 bases from V and 9 bases from J, leaving 16 bases between. The CDR3 sequence: CASSRTDGGCYTF. CDR3 in DNA: TGTGCCAGCAGTCGGACCGATGGAGGGTGCTACACCTTC.

This clonotype turned up a few times. The chain combines TRBV3-1 with TRBJ2-7; D unclear. The germline V gene has CDR1 LGHDT and CDR2 YNNKEL (reference sequence). This CDR3 comprises 13 residues. The V gene lost 0 bases and the J gene lost 0 bases, with 3 bases spanning the gap. The CDR3 DNA is TGTGCCAGCAGCCAAGACGTCTCCTACGAGCAGTACTTC. As protein: CASSQDVSYEQYF.

At least ten counts were recorded for this clonotype. The chain is built from TRBV19 and TRBJ1-5; D is unclear. Germline V CDR1 and CDR2: LNHDA, SQIVND (reference sequence). V was trimmed by 3 bases and J by 7 bases, leaving 19 bases between them. The length of the CDR3 is 16 residues. For the CDR3, the DNA is TGTGCCAGTAGTATTTCTGTACACACGACAAGGCAGCCCCAGCATTTT. It is translated as CASSISVHTTRQPQHF.

V gene TRBV7-2 combines with J gene TRBJ1-2; no clear D. The CDR3 length is 15 residues. Per germline, CDR1 SGHTA and CDR2 FQGNSA. Trimming cost V 5 bases and J 4 bases, with 17 bases left between them. The CDR3 is CASSPWRVEFYGYTF. The CDR3, as DNA: TGTGCCAGCAGCCCCTGGCGGGTTGAATTCTATGGCTACACCTTC.

This clonotype came up many times. The chain combines TRBV6-5 with TRBJ1-1, with 10 nucleotides matching TRBD1. J was trimmed by 2 bases and V by 2 bases; bases with no gene match: 8. The CDR3 contains 17 residues. From germline, CDR1 is MNHEY and CDR2 SVGAGI. This CDR3 is CASSYLPGQGPNTEAFF. Here the CDR3 DNA reads TGTGCCAGCAGTTACCTGCCGGGACAGGGGCCTAACACTGAAGCTTTCTTT.

The rearrangement joins TRBV6-5 to TRBJ1-6; D not certain. Trimming removed 1 base from V and 9 bases from J, with 13 bases in between. Per germline, CDR1 MNHEY and CDR2 SVGAGI. The CDR3 covers 15 residues. The DNA of the CDR3 is TGTGCCAGCAGTTACTTGACACCCGGAGGTTCACCCCTCCACTTT. Translated, it gives CASSYLTPGGSPLHF.

There are many counts of this clonotype. CDR3 nucleotide sequence: TGTGCCAGTAGAACAGGGGCGAGGGTCTATGGCTACACCTTC. It yields the protein CASRTGARVYGYTF. The V and J genes are TRBV27 and TRBJ1-2, with 7 bases identical to TRBD1. The CDR3 runs 14 residues. Germline V gene lookup returns CDR1 MNHEY and CDR2 SMNVEV (reference sequence). V gave up 9 bases and J gave up 4 bases; unmatched junction bases: 11.

This clonotype was detected ten times or more. The genes are TRBV27 and TRBJ2-3; D remains ambiguous. Trimming removed 6 bases from V and 7 bases from J, with 11 bases in between. Germline lookup yields CDR1 MNHEY and CDR2 SMNVEV (reference sequence). This CDR3 has 12 amino acids. CDR3 sequence reads: CASSSEPNTQYF. CDR3 sequence (DNA): TGTGCCAGCAGCTCGGAACCAAATACGCAGTATTTT.

This clonotype has a count of ten or more. The rearrangement joins TRBV6-1 to TRBJ1-5; D may be TRBD1 (6 bases). The ends were cut back, 1 base at V and 11 bases at J, with 12 bases in the middle. Per the germline V gene, CDR1 is MNHNS and CDR2 is SASEGT. This CDR3 contains 13 residues. In nucleotides, the CDR3 is TGTGCCAGCAGTGAAGTCCCAGGGGCGGCCCAGCATTTT. It specifies CASSEVPGAAQHF.

This clonotype has ten or more counts. V and J are TRBV30 and TRBJ1-5; D uncertain. V lost 0 bases to trimming and J lost 1 base, with 16 bases between them. Germline CDR1 reads GTSNPN; CDR2 reads SVGIG (reference sequence). The CDR3 has 17 amino acids. The CDR3 region has the DNA TGTGCCTGGAGTGTGGTGCGGGGTGCACTAAGCAATCAGCCCCAGCATTTT. Translated, it gives CAWSVVRGALSNQPQHF.

This clonotype has at least ten counts. The V call is TRBV2, the J call TRBJ1-1; TRBD1 is a possible D gene (6 bases). Germline V gene lookup returns CDR1 SNHLY and CDR2 FYNNEI. The CDR3 runs to 13 residues. The ends were cut back, 5 bases at V and 2 bases at J, with 9 bases in the middle. CDR3 sequence: CASSQGTNTEAFF. The CDR3 DNA reads TGTGCCAGCAGTCAGGGGACAAACACTGAAGCTTTCTTT.

The gene calls are TRBV19 and TRBJ1-1, with D perhaps matching TRBD1 (5 bases). This CDR3 is built from 13 residues. V lost 7 bases to trimming and J lost 5 bases, with 14 bases between them. Looked up from germline, CDR1 is LNHDA and CDR2 is SQIVND (reference sequence). CDR3 coding DNA: TGTGCCAGTAATCCGGGACGGGAGACTGAAGCTTTCTTT. Protein product: CASNPGRETEAFF.

In its sample, this clonotype was seen a few times. V usage is TRBV14 and J usage is TRBJ2-7; tentative D call: TRBD2 (6 bases). Germline lookup yields CDR1 SGHDN and CDR2 FVKESK. V lost 1 base and J lost 2, with 9 bases in between. The CDR3 is made up of 14 amino acids. In DNA form, the CDR3 reads TGTGCCAGCAGCCAAGGCGCGGGGACCTACGAGCAGTACTTC. Residues: CASSQGAGTYEQYF. Based on the CDR3 plus reference TRBV14 and TRBJ2-7, the full variable domain is EAGVTQFPSHSVIEKGQTVTLRCDPISGHDNLYWYRRVMGKEIKFLLHFVKESKQDESGMPNNRFLAERTGGTYSTLKVQPAELEDSGVYFCASSQGAGTYEQYFGPGTRLTVT.